These 18 T cell receptor beta chains were sequenced from one sample in a study of blood T cell repertoires in COVID-19. Sequencing used immunoSEQ multiplex PCR; TCRdb keeps in-frame clones, though not all of them. The data show over 150,000 clones, approximately 83% seen once. Sequencing input: peripheral blood. These receptors came from a middle-aged woman with COVID-19, enrolled during active disease.

V and J are TRBV15 and TRBJ2-7, with 7 bases lining up with TRBD1. This CDR3 has 14 amino acids. J gave up 1 base and V 6 bases, and 6 bases lay outside the gene matches. Germline assignment: CDR1 LNHNV and CDR2 YYDKDF (reference sequence). CDR3 in DNA: TGTGCCACCAGAGAGCACAGGGGATCCTACGAGCAGTACTTC. This translates into CATREHRGSYEQYF.

This clone was recorded a few times. The chain employs TRBV20-1 and TRBJ1-3; D is undetermined. CDR3 size: 11 residues. Germline CDR1 is DFQATT and CDR2 is SNEGSKA (reference sequence). V was pared by 5 bases and J by 7 bases, with 9 bases between. The CDR3 loop is CSAGGGNTIYF. The CDR3 coding sequence is TGCAGTGCTGGAGGCGGGAACACCATATATTTT.

V and J are TRBV11-3 and TRBJ2-3, with TRBD2 matching over 7 bases. Germline V gene lookup returns CDR1 SGHNT and CDR2 YENEEA. The junction had 3 bases not matched to a gene; V was cut back by 3 bases and J by 3 bases. The length of the CDR3 is 14 residues. The CDR3 region is CASSFGGVTDTQYF. The CDR3 DNA sequence: TGTGCCAGCAGCTTTGGGGGGGTAACAGATACGCAGTATTTT.

The chain links TRBV11-1 to TRBJ1-2; D gene ambiguous. The CDR3 is 15 residues long. V was clipped by 1 base and J by 1 base, with 10 bases between them. Germline V gene sequence: CDR1 SGHAT, CDR2 FQDESV (reference sequence). The CDR3 spells CASSLDPGLNYGYTF. The CDR3 coding sequence is TGTGCCAGCAGCTTAGATCCAGGACTTAACTATGGCTACACCTTC.

The J gene is TRBJ2-6, the V gene TRBV3-1 (or the pseudogene TRBV3-2); no clear D. V was shortened by 2 bases and J by 0 bases, with 14 bases between the two germline ends. Germline CDR1 is LGHDT and CDR2 is YNNKEL (reference sequence). The CDR3 sequence is 18 residues long. The CDR3 bases are TGTGCCAGCAGCCAATGGATGACGCGAGGCTCTGGGGCCAACGTCCTGACTTTC. Its protein is CASSQWMTRGSGANVLTF.

This clone was counted only a few times. Other DNA sequences in this specimen translate into the identical CDR3. V usage is TRBV10-3 and J usage is TRBJ1-1; D is possibly TRBD1 (6 bases). CDR1 and CDR2 (germline): ENHRY, SYGVKD. The CDR3 totals 13 residues. V dropped 6 bases and J dropped 1 base, with 9 bases sitting between them. DNA of the CDR3: TGTGCCATCAGCGGACAGAGGAACACTGAAGCTTTCTTT. Translating gives CAISGQRNTEAFF.

The J gene is TRBJ2-5, the V gene TRBV2, with D unresolved. V was clipped by 5 bases and J by 1 base, with 8 bases between them. Germline CDR1 is SNHLY and CDR2 is FYNNEI. The CDR3 extends over 13 amino acids. In nucleotides, the CDR3 is TGTGCCAGCAGTTACAGTTTCCAAGAGACCCAGTACTTC. It translates to CASSYSFQETQYF. The complete variable domain, with remaining parts taken from reference TRBV2 and TRBJ2-5, reads EPEVTQTPSHQVTQMGQEVILRCVPISNHLYFYWYRQILGQKVEFLVSFYNNEISEKSEIFDDQFSVERPDGSNFTLKIRSTKLEDSAMYFCASSYSFQETQYFGPGTRLLVL.

The CDR3 DNA reads TGCAGTGCTAGTATACCGGGACTAGCGGGGGGGTATAGCTCCTACGAGCAGTACTTC. It specifies CSASIPGLAGGYSSYEQYF. The genes are TRBV20-1 and TRBJ2-7, with 16 bases fitting TRBD2. The CDR3 has 19 residues. Germline values: CDR1 DFQATT, CDR2 SNEGSKA (reference sequence). Germline trimming cut 3 bases from V and 0 bases from J; bases unmatched to any gene: 11.

As for this clone: A junction boundary mismatches the germline segment, possibly from a read error. The chain employs TRBV5-1 and TRBJ1-2, with 7 bases that match TRBD1. Germline CDR1 is SGHRS and CDR2 is YFSETQ. The CDR3 totals 11 residues. For the CDR3, the DNA is TGCGCCAGCAGCGGGAACAGGGGCCGGGCCTTC. This codes for CASSGNRGRAF.

This sequence joins TRBV6-4 and TRBJ2-3; 9 positions agree with TRBD2. Germline V gives CDR1 MRHNA, CDR2 SNTAGT. This CDR3 has 16 residues. Germline trimming cut 0 bases from V and 2 bases from J; bases unmatched to any gene: 3. The CDR3 protein is CASSDSIAGDTDTQYF. CDR3 DNA: TGTGCCAGCAGTGACTCGATAGCGGGAGACACAGATACGCAGTATTTT.

The chain links TRBV28 to TRBJ1-2; possible D gene TRBD1, 5 bases. The CDR3 runs to 14 residues. CDR1 MDHEN and CDR2 SYDVKM come from the germline V gene. Trimming removed 2 bases from V and 5 bases from J, with 12 bases in between. CDR3 amino acids: CASSLRGAFYGYTF. Written as DNA, the CDR3 is TGTGCCAGCAGTTTAAGGGGCGCCTTTTATGGCTACACCTTC.

The chain combines TRBV29-1 with TRBJ1-5; 8 nucleotides agree with TRBD1. V lost 3 bases to trimming and J lost 4 bases; unmatched junction nucleotides: 2. Per germline, CDR1 SQVTM and CDR2 ANQGSEA. This CDR3 comprises 13 residues. This chain's CDR3 is CSVDTGGNQPQHF. The CDR3 bases are TGCAGCGTTGACACAGGGGGAAATCAGCCCCAGCATTTT.

V gene TRBV3-1 (or the pseudogene TRBV3-2) combines with J gene TRBJ2-3; the D is unclear. The ends were cut back, 4 bases at V and 6 bases at J, with 8 bases in the middle. CDR1 is LGHDT, CDR2 YNNKEL, per germline (reference sequence). This CDR3 has 12 amino acids. CDR3 nucleotide sequence: TGTGCCAGCAGCCTTTCTGGCGATACGCAGTATTTT. This codes for CASSLSGDTQYF.

The chain links TRBV5-1 to TRBJ2-7; 8 nucleotides line up with TRBD2. From germline, CDR1 is SGHRS and CDR2 YFSETQ. Trimming removed 4 bases from V and 4 bases from J; junction bases left unmatched: 10. The length of the CDR3 is 15 residues. The CDR3 coding sequence is TGCGCCAGCAGCGGGGGGGCTAGCGGGCCTTACGAGCAGTACTTC. Its protein is CASSGGASGPYEQYF.

The gene calls are TRBV6-1 and TRBJ2-6; the D is unclear. From germline, CDR1 is MNHNS and CDR2 SASEGT. V was pared by 2 bases and J by 0 bases, with 2 bases between. This CDR3 is built from 14 residues. CDR3 protein: CASSELSGANVLTF. The DNA for the CDR3 is TGTGCCAGCAGTGAACTCTCTGGGGCCAACGTCCTGACTTTC.

V usage is TRBV6-5 and J usage is TRBJ1-2; D uncertain. Per the germline V gene, CDR1 is MNHEY and CDR2 is SVGAGI. The CDR3 loop spans 13 amino acids. The V gene lost 0 bases and the J gene lost 7 bases, with 9 bases spanning the gap. DNA for the CDR3: TGTGCCAGCAGTTACTCCTTAGTTTCTGGCTACACCTTC. Protein product: CASSYSLVSGYTF.

This rearrangement joins TRBV5-1 to TRBJ2-7, with D possibly matching TRBD2 (6 bases). Trimming left V 5 bases short and J 3 bases short, with 12 bases between. CDR3 length equals 13 residues. CDR1 and CDR2 (germline): SGHRS, YFSETQ. The CDR3: CASRPTSNYEQYF. CDR3 sequence (DNA): TGCGCCAGCAGACCTACTAGCAACTACGAGCAGTACTTC.

The chain combines TRBV19 with TRBJ2-3; 10 nucleotides line up with TRBD2. The CDR3 is made up of 18 amino acids. Germline CDR1 LNHDA, CDR2 SQIVND (reference sequence). With 1 base clipped from V and 3 bases from J, the junction kept 10 bases outside the gene matches. The DNA of the CDR3 is TGTGCCAGTAGTATAGTTAAGGTAGCGGGGGGCCGAACAGATACGCAGTATTTT. It is translated as CASSIVKVAGGRTDTQYF.